This T cell receptor (beta chain) is from a study of cytomegalovirus exposure and HLA in healthy donors. This table comes from immunoSEQ multiplex PCR, and its TCRdb copy is limited to in-frame clones, with some not included. The sample has 130,000 or so clones; approximately 87% are singletons. The study's findings and limits: The majority of TCR sequences were rare, yet some public TCRs appeared in many donors.

As for this clone: Its antigen is still unknown.

The V end lost 2 bases, the J end lost 8 bases, and 12 bases lay between the germline ends. The CDR3 loop spans 12 amino acids. Germline lookup yields CDR1 GTSNPN and CDR2 SVGIG (reference sequence). This rearrangement joins TRBV30 to TRBJ1-2; no definite D call. The sequence was obtained from a woman aged 25 to 45 in good health and CMV-seronegative. Sequenced material: PBMCs. The CDR3 here is CAWSPLGRGYTF. DNA of the CDR3: TGTGCCTGGAGTCCCCTGGGCCGGGGCTACACCTTC.